A selection of T cell receptor beta chains follows, all from one sample in a study of blood T cell repertoires in COVID-19. The assay was immunoSEQ multiplex PCR, and TCRdb's table has in-frame clones only and misses some. The sample consists of some 170,000 clones, approximately 80% of them appearing once. The sample was peripheral blood. The receptors stem from a woman aged 50 to 60 with active or convalescent COVID-19. CDR3s include the opening cysteine and the closing phenylalanine or tryptophan. D genes are given only for firm matches. The listing skips clone size in some rows; elsewhere it reads once, few, many or a size class.

D: TRBD2
V: TRBV7-6
size: -
J: TRBJ2-1
DNA: TGTGCCAGCAGCTTATGGAGCGGGACTTATGAGCAGTTCTTC
CDR3: CASSLWSGTYEQFF

D: TRBD1
V: TRBV18
size: -
J: TRBJ1-5
DNA: TGTGCCAGCTCCCTCAGGACAGGAGGCGATCAGCCCCAGCATTTT
CDR3: CASSLRTGGDQPQHF

D: -
V: TRBV11-3
size: -
J: TRBJ2-3
DNA: TGTGCCAGCAGCTTAGAACAGGGAAGCACAGATACGCAGTATTTT
CDR3: CASSLEQGSTDTQYF

D: TRBD1
V: TRBV6-6
size: -
J: TRBJ2-3
DNA: TGTGCCAGCAGCCGCCCCCTGACAGGGACAGATACGCAGTATTTT
CDR3: CASSRPLTGTDTQYF

D: -
V: TRBV4-3
size: -
J: TRBJ1-3
DNA: TGCGCCAGCAGCCAAGATAGGGACTTCTCTGGAAACACCATATATTTT
CDR3: CASSQDRDFSGNTIYF

D: -
V: TRBV28
size: -
J: TRBJ1-5
DNA: TGTGCCAGCAGTTCCTCCGGGACGGGGGTGGTGCCCCAGCATTTT
CDR3: CASSSSGTGVVPQHF

D: -
V: TRBV19
size: few
J: TRBJ1-2
DNA: TGTGCCAGTAGTATAGATCAGCGGTTCTATGGCTACACCTTC
CDR3: CASSIDQRFYGYTF

D: TRBD1
V: TRBV6-6
size: -
J: TRBJ2-3
DNA: TGTGCCAGCTTCGGGACAGGGCCCGGGGATACGCAGTATTTT
CDR3: CASFGTGPGDTQYF

D: -
V: TRBV11-2
size: once
J: TRBJ2-7
DNA: TGTGCCAGCAGCTTAGATATAAACGAGCAGTACTTC
CDR3: CASSLDINEQYF

D: -
V: TRBV27
size: -
J: TRBJ1-5
DNA: TGTGCCAGCAGTCAACAGGGTGAGCAGCCCCAGCATTTT
CDR3: CASSQQGEQPQHF

D: TRBD1
V: TRBV5-1
size: -
J: TRBJ1-1
DNA: TGCGCCAGCAGCTTAGACAGGGGCATGAATCCGACTGAAGCTTTCTTT
CDR3: CASSLDRGMNPTEAFF

D: TRBD2
V: TRBV28
size: -
J: TRBJ2-1
DNA: TGTGCCAGCAGTCCTTCTAGCGGAGAGGGGCCCTACAATGAGCAGTTCTTC
CDR3: CASSPSSGEGPYNEQFF

D: -
V: TRBV3-1/TRBV3-2
size: -
J: TRBJ1-6
DNA: TGTGCCAGCAGCCAAGCGGCAGGCTCCTATAATTCACCCCTCCACTTT
CDR3: CASSQAAGSYNSPLHF

D: -
V: TRBV4-3
size: -
J: TRBJ1-5
DNA: TGCGCCAGCAGCCAAGTCCAGGGTGATCAGCCCCAGCATTTT
CDR3: CASSQVQGDQPQHF

D: -
V: TRBV6-5
size: -
J: TRBJ1-2
DNA: TGTGCCAGCAGTCCTAGCCCGGGGAACTATGGCTACACCTTC
CDR3: CASSPSPGNYGYTF

D: -
V: TRBV28
size: few
J: TRBJ1-1
DNA: TGTGCCAGCACCACGTGGGAGGACCGCTCTGAAGCTTTCTTT
CDR3: CASTTWEDRSEAFF

D: -
V: TRBV5-6
size: -
J: TRBJ1-6
DNA: TGTGCCAGCAGCTTGGGCTCTACCTATAATTCACCCCTCCACTTT
CDR3: CASSLGSTYNSPLHF

D: -
V: TRBV9
size: -
J: TRBJ2-3
DNA: TGTGCCAGCAGCCCGACGACTACCCTGGGCACAGATACGCAGTATTTT
CDR3: CASSPTTTLGTDTQYF

D: -
V: TRBV6-5
size: -
J: TRBJ2-7
DNA: TGTGCCAGCAGTTACTCCCATCTATCAGGGGACGAGCAGTACTTC
CDR3: CASSYSHLSGDEQYF

D: -
V: TRBV12-3/TRBV12-4
size: many
J: TRBJ1-1
DNA: TGTGCCAGCAGTTTGGCAGTCACTGAAGCTTTCTTT
CDR3: CASSLAVTEAFF

D: TRBD1
V: TRBV3-1/TRBV3-2
size: -
J: TRBJ2-2
DNA: TGTGCCAGCAGCCCCGTTCGACAGGGCTCTAGTCCCGGGGAGCTGTTTTTT
CDR3: CASSPVRQGSSPGELFF

D: TRBD1
V: TRBV11-2
size: -
J: TRBJ1-6
DNA: TGTGCCAGCCGGAAAGGACAGGGGGCTAAAAATTCACCCCTCCACTTT
CDR3: CASRKGQGAKNSPLHF

D: TRBD1
V: TRBV4-3
size: -
J: TRBJ1-3
DNA: TGCGCCAGCAGCCAACGACAGGGTGCCTCTGGAAACACCATATATTTT
CDR3: CASSQRQGASGNTIYF

D: TRBD1
V: TRBV6-5
size: -
J: TRBJ1-2
DNA: TGTGCCAGCAGTTACCGGCAGGGGGTGGAGGGCTACACCTTC
CDR3: CASSYRQGVEGYTF

D: -
V: TRBV2
size: -
J: TRBJ2-5
DNA: TGTGCCACAGGATCTACTCGGGAGACCCAGTACTTC
CDR3: CATGSTRETQYF

D: TRBD2
V: TRBV24-1
size: -
J: TRBJ2-1
DNA: TGTGCCACCAGTGACCCCGCCACTAGCGGGAGGGCGATGAATGAGCAGTTCTTC
CDR3: CATSDPATSGRAMNEQFF

D: TRBD2
V: TRBV7-3
size: -
J: TRBJ2-3
DNA: TGTGCCAGCAGCTTGGGACTAGCGGTGGAAGGGGGTACGCAGTATTTT
CDR3: CASSLGLAVEGGTQYF

D: -
V: TRBV28
size: few
J: TRBJ1-1
DNA: TGTGCCAGCGGGCCATCCTCAGGGTTGGCTTTCTTT
CDR3: CASGPSSGLAFF